This T cell receptor beta chain was obtained from a study of cytomegalovirus exposure and HLA in healthy donors. The overall study: Caucasian-associated ancestry cluster membership applied to approximately 81% of around 400 genotyped donors.

To note about this clone: The antigen remains undetermined.

With 60 Vbeta and 13 Jbeta primers, the PCR was carried out. Assay: immunoSEQ multiplex PCR; the TCRdb copy retains only in-frame clones and omits some. The profile covers about 120,000 clones, with around 81% appearing a single time and roughly 3.9% taken by the ten largest. Study-wide results and caveats: A later analysis associated roughly 15,000 TCR beta sequences with HLA alleles at a 0.05 false discovery rate.

This receptor was obtained from a woman aged 25 to 45 in good health and CMV-seronegative. The sequenced material came from PBMCs.

The DNA of the CDR3 is TGTGCCAGCAGCTCATCCGGGGGACAGGCCAAAAACATTCAGTACTTC. Protein: CASSSSGGQAKNIQYF. J is TRBJ2-4 and V is TRBV7-9, with D possibly matching TRBD1 (7 bases). The V end lost 4 bases, the J end lost 1 base, and 14 bases lay between the germline ends. CDR3 length: 16 residues. From germline, CDR1 is SEHNR and CDR2 FQNEAQ (reference sequence).